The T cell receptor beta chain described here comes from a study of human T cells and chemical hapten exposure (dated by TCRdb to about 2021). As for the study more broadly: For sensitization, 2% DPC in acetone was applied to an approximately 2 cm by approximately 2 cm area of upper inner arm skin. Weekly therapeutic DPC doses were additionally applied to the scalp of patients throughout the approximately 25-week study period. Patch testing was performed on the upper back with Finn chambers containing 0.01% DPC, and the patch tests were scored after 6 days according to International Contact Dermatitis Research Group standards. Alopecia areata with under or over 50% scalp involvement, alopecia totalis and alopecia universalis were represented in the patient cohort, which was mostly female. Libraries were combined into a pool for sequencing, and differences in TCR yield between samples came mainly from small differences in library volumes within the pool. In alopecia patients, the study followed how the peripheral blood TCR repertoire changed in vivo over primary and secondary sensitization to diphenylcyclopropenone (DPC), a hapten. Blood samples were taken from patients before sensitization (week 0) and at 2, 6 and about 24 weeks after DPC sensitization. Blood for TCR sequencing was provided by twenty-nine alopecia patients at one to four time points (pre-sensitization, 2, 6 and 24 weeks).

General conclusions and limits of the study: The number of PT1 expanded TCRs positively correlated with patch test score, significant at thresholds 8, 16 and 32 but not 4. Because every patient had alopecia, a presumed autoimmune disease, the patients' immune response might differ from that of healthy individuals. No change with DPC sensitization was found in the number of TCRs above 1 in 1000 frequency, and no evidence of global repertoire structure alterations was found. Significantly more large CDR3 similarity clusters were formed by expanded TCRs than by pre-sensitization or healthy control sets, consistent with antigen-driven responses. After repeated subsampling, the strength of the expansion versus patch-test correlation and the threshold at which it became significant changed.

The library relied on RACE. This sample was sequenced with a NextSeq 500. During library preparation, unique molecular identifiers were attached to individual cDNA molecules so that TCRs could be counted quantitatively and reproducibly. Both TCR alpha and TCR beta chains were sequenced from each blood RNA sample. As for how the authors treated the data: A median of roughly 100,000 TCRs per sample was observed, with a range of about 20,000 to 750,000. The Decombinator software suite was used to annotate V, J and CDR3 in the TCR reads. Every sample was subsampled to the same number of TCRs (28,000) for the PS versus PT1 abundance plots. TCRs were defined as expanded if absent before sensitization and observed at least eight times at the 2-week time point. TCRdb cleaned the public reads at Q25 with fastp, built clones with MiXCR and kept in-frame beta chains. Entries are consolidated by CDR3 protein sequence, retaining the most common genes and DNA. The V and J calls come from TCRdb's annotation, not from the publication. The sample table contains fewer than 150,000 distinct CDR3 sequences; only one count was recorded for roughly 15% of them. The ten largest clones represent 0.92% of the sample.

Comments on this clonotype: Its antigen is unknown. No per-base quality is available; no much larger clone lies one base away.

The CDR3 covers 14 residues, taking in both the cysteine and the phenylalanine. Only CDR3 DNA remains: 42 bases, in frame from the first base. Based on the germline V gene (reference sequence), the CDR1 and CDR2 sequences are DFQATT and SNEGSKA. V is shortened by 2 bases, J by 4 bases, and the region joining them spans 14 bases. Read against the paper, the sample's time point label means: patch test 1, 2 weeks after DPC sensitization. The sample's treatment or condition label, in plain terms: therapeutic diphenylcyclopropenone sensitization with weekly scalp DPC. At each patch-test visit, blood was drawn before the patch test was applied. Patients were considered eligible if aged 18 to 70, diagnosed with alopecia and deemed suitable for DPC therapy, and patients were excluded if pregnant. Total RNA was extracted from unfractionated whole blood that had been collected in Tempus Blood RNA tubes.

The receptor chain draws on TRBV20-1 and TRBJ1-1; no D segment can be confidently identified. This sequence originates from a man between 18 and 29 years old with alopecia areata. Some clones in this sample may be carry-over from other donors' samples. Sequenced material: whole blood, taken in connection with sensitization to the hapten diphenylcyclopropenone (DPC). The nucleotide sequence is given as TGCAGTGCTAGAACCCAATGGAGCGGCACTGAAGCTTTCTTT. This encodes CSARTQWSGTEAFF.